The 20 T cell receptor beta chains given below trace back to one sample, sequenced in a study of regulatory T cells in long-lasting Graves disease. Time point here: persistent/refractory GD, antithyroid drugs over 5 years with positive TRAb. The TCR library was prepared using RNA isolated from PBMCs. Investigators prepared the TCR beta libraries by applying iRepertoire HTBI primers and Arm-PCR of CDR3 regions. TCRdb independently ran MiXCR on the multiplex PCR reads; one entry per CDR3 protein. In the table there are some 300,000 distinct CDR3 sequences, around 21% of which are singletons. The sequencing here drew on peripheral blood mononuclear cells (PBMCs), taken when the disease was refractory, from a patient treated with antithyroid drugs. The receptor set was obtained from a female donor with Graves disease.

The rearrangement uses TRBV7-2 and TRBJ2-4; perhaps TRBD2 as D (5 bases). CDR1 and CDR2 (germline): SGHTA, FQGNSA. The CDR3 consists of 18 residues. V gave up 4 bases and J gave up 1 base, with 20 bases separating them. CDR3 sequence reads: CASSSLQNQEVAKNIQYF. In DNA, the CDR3 is TGTGCCAGCAGCTCTCTTCAGAACCAGGAGGTGGCCAAAAACATTCAGTACTTC.

Concerning this clonotype: One junction end disagrees with the germline gene, perhaps due to a read error. The CDR3, as DNA: TGTGCCACCAGTAGAGGGACATCCGGTGGGCCCCAGCATTTT. This sequence encodes CATSRGTSGGPQHF. The chain joins TRBV15 to TRBJ1-5; a possible D gene is TRBD1 (6 bases). The CDR3 contains 14 residues. Germline V CDR1 and CDR2: LNHNV, YYDKDF (reference sequence).

The V and J genes are TRBV7-8 and TRBJ2-3; D is unclear. V was shortened by 0 bases and J by 2 bases, with 6 bases between the two germline ends. Germline loops: CDR1 SGHVS, CDR2 FQNEAQ. The CDR3 is made up of 14 amino acids. The CDR3 DNA is TGTGCCAGCAGCTTAGCAGGGATCACAGATACGCAGTATTTT. Its translation is CASSLAGITDTQYF.

This clonotype appeared many times. V gene TRBV28 combines with J gene TRBJ2-7, with TRBD1 identical over 9 bases. CDR1 and CDR2 from the germline V gene are MDHEN and SYDVKM. J was trimmed by 1 base and V by 6 bases; bases with no gene match: 4. The CDR3 is made up of 14 amino acids. CDR3 residues: CASRPGQGSYEQYF. CDR3 DNA sequence: TGTGCCAGCAGACCGGGACAGGGATCCTACGAGCAGTACTTC.

As concerns this clonotype: At one of its ends the junction is not consistent with the germline gene, which may arise from a read error. This sequence joins TRBV5-6 and TRBJ2-2, with unresolved D. The germline V gene has CDR1 SGHDT and CDR2 YYEEEE. The CDR3 covers 13 residues. Here the CDR3 DNA reads TGCGCCAGCAGCCCGCTGTACACCGGGGAGCTGTTTTTT. Translation: CASSPLYTGELFF.

The CDR3 loop reads CASSLNGGVGETQYF. In nucleotides, the CDR3 is TGTGCCAGCAGTTTAAACGGAGGGGTGGGAGAGACCCAGTACTTC. The chain links TRBV27 to TRBJ2-5, with D possibly TRBD2 on 6 matching bases. This CDR3 has 15 residues. V lost 2 bases and J lost 4, with 14 bases in between. The germline V gene has CDR1 MNHEY and CDR2 SMNVEV (reference sequence).

The chain uses TRBV20-1 and TRBJ1-4; no clear D. V was pared by 3 bases and J by 7 bases, with 12 bases between. Per germline, CDR1 DFQATT and CDR2 SNEGSKA (reference sequence). CDR3 length equals 13 residues. In nucleotides, the CDR3 is TGCAGTGCTAGTCTGGGAGTTGGTGAAAAACTGTTTTTT. It codes for CSASLGVGEKLFF.

The chain couples TRBV10-3 to TRBJ2-6; D may match TRBD1 or TRBD2 (5 bases each). The CDR3 is 18 amino acids. CDR1 and CDR2 (germline): ENHRY, SYGVKD. V was pared by 9 bases and J by 2 bases, with 23 bases between. The DNA of the CDR3 is TGTGCCATTCGAACGGGGCAGGCCCCCGGTCCTGGGGCCAACGTCCTGACTTTC. Translation: CAIRTGQAPGPGANVLTF.

This clonotype has ten or more counts. This chain connects TRBV18 to TRBJ2-7; a possible D gene is TRBD2 (5 bases). CDR1 KGHSH and CDR2 LQKENI come from the germline V gene. This CDR3 has 14 residues. The ends were cut back, 3 bases at V and 4 bases at J, with 13 bases in the middle. The CDR3 is CASSPALGGYEQYF. CDR3 in DNA: TGTGCCAGCTCACCTGCACTAGGTGGATACGAGCAGTACTTC.

The J gene is TRBJ2-5, the V gene TRBV29-1; 9 bases fit TRBD2. V lost 2 bases to trimming and J lost 5 bases; unmatched junction nucleotides: 6. Germline V gives CDR1 SQVTM, CDR2 ANQGSEA. This CDR3 is 14 amino acids long. The CDR3 nucleotides are TGCAGCGTTGAATTTAGCGGGAGACGGGAGACCCAGTACTTC. It specifies CSVEFSGRRETQYF.

This clonotype showed up many times. The gene calls are TRBV28 and TRBJ1-2, with a weak D call TRBD1 (5 bases). Trimming took off 5 bases at V and 4 bases at J, with 14 bases between the two ends. The CDR3 totals 14 residues. From germline, CDR1 is MDHEN and CDR2 SYDVKM. As DNA, the CDR3 is TGTGCCAGCAGTCGAGACAGCCCCCCCTATGGCTACACCTTC. Protein: CASSRDSPPYGYTF.

The J gene is TRBJ2-5, the V gene TRBV30; 13 nucleotides line up with TRBD2. Trimming took 0 bases from V and 4 from J; bases not matched to a gene: 2. In germline, CDR1 is GTSNPN, CDR2 SVGIG (reference sequence). The CDR3 has 15 amino acids. The CDR3 nucleotides are TGTGCCTGGAGTGTAACTAGCGGGAGGGGAGAGACCCAGTACTTC. Protein: CAWSVTSGRGETQYF. Supplemented by reference TRBV30 and TRBJ2-5, the full variable domain reads SQTIHQWPATLVQPVGSPLSLECTVEGTSNPNLYWYRQAAGRGLQLLFYSVGIGQISSEVPQNLSASRPQDRQFILSSKKLLLSDSGFYLCAWSVTSGRGETQYFGPGTRLLVL.

This clonotype showed up just a few times. The gene calls are TRBV12-3 or TRBV12-4 and TRBJ1-5, with TRBD1 as a possible D gene (5 bases). This CDR3 has 17 amino acids. V gave up 3 bases and J gave up 3 bases, with 18 bases separating them. The DNA for the CDR3 is TGTGCCAGCAGTTTTCAGGGCGAGCTTGTCCCCAATCAGCCCCAGCATTTT. As protein: CASSFQGELVPNQPQHF.

Remarks on this clonotype: A much more abundant neighbour one base away suggests this may be a read error. This sequence joins TRBV6-5 and TRBJ1-1; 7 positions agree with TRBD1. The CDR3 runs 15 residues. Germline V gene lookup returns CDR1 MNHEY and CDR2 SVGAGI. The J segment lost 3 bases and the V segment lost 4 bases, leaving 8 bases of the junction unmatched. CDR3 sequence: CASSSPTGKDTEAFF. For the CDR3, the DNA is TGTGCCAGCAGTTCCCCGACAGGGAAGGACACTGAAGCTTTCTTT.

In the case of this clonotype: A much more abundant neighbour one base away suggests this may be a read error. The chain couples TRBV30 to TRBJ2-7, with a possible D match to TRBD1 (7 bases). The CDR3 loop spans 14 amino acids. Germline-derived CDR1 and CDR2 are GTSNPN and SVGIG (reference sequence). The ends were cut back, 5 bases at V and 5 bases at J, with 19 bases in the middle. CDR3 region: CAWARVGGGHEQYF. For the CDR3, the DNA is TGTGCCTGGGCAAGGGTCGGAGGGGGCCACGAGCAGTACTTC.

At least ten counts were recorded for this clonotype. This chain connects TRBV28 to TRBJ1-1; D ambiguous. The germline V gene has CDR1 MDHEN and CDR2 SYDVKM. This CDR3 contains 14 residues. V lost 1 base and J lost 2, with 8 bases in between. The CDR3 loop reads CASSLSQANTEAFF. The CDR3 DNA is TGTGCCAGCAGTTTATCGCAGGCAAACACTGAAGCTTTCTTT.

The DNA for the CDR3 is TGTGCCAGCTCACCTCAAGTAACAGGGCTGAACACTGAAGCTTTCTTT. It codes for CASSPQVTGLNTEAFF. The chain employs TRBV18 and TRBJ1-1; a possible D gene is TRBD1 (6 bases). The germline CDR1 and CDR2 sequences are KGHSH and LQKENI. V was cut by 3 bases and J by 0 bases, with 14 bases left in between. CDR3 size: 16 residues.

This clonotype was counted ten times or more. The chain uses TRBV28 and TRBJ2-7; a possible D gene is TRBD1 (6 bases). CDR1 MDHEN and CDR2 SYDVKM come from the germline V gene. The CDR3 loop spans 12 amino acids. V lost 5 bases and J lost 5, with 10 bases in between. The CDR3 region is CASSLQGNEQYF. CDR3 nucleotide sequence: TGTGCCAGCAGTCTACAGGGTAACGAGCAGTACTTC.

In regard to this clonotype: This may be a read error: a much more frequent sequence differs by one nucleotide. The chain is built from TRBV6-2 or TRBV6-3 and TRBJ1-2, with a weak D call TRBD1 (5 bases). CDR1 is MNHEY and CDR2 is SVGEGT in the germline V gene. CDR3 length equals 15 residues. V lost 7 bases and J lost 3, with 18 bases in between. The CDR3 region is CASKLARRGDYGYTF. The CDR3, as DNA: TGTGCCAGCAAACTTGCGAGAAGGGGAGACTATGGCTACACCTTC.

This clonotype turned up a few times. The chain uses TRBV7-2 and TRBJ2-7; possible D gene TRBD2, 6 bases. V shed 4 bases and J shed 0 bases, with 13 bases lying between them. The germline V gene has CDR1 SGHTA and CDR2 FQGNSA. The CDR3 is 15 residues long. The CDR3 loop is CASSYAGTLSYEQYF. The CDR3 coding sequence is TGTGCCAGCAGCTACGCCGGGACTCTCTCCTACGAGCAGTACTTC. The whole variable domain, remainder taken from reference TRBV7-2 and TRBJ2-7, is GAGVSQSPSNKVTEKGKDVELRCDPISGHTALYWYRQSLGQGLEFLIYFQGNSAPDKSGLPSDRFSAERTGGSVSTLTIQRTQQEDSAVYLCASSYAGTLSYEQYFGPGTRLTVT.